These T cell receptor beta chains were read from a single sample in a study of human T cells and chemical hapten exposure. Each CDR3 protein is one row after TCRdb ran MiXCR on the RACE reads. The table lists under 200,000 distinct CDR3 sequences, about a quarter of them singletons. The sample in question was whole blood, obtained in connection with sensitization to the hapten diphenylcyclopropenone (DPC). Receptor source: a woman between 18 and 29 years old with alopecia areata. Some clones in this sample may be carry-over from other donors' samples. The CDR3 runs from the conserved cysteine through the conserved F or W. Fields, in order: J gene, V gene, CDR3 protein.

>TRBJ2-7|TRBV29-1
CSVEGRRGGNSYEQYF
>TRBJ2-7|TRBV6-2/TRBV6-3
CASTRGWQGSYEQYF
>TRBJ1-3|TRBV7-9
CACTTGNTIYF
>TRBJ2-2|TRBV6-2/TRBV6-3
CASSRRLMTSGYTGELFF
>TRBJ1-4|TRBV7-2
CASSPDRGYEKLFF
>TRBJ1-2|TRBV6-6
CASIPGQGYGYTF
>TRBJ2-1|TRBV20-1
CSLNRLGGDNEQFF
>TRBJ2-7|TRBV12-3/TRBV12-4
CASSLRQGYEQYF
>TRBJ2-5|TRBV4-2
CASSQRTLEETQYF
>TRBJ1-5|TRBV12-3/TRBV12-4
CASSLRLIGTGPSGNQPQHF
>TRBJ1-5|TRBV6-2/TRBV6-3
CASSYSNSNQPQHF
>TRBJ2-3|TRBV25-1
CASSGRGLGAGDTQYF
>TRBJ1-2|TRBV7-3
CASSLGPGQNYGYTF
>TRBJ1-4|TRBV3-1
CASRKDATNEKLFF
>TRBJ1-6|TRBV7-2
CASSFTGWSSYNSPLHF
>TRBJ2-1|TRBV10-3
CAIRTSGGAPPYNEQFF
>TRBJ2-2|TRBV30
CAWSTTGLATVTGELFF
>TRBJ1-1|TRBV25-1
CASTTGANTEAFF
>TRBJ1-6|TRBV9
CASSVFTGDSPLHF
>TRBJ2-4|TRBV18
CASSPLPGTGVNIQYF
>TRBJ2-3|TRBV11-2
CASSPRTPKGADTQYF
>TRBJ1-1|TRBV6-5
CASSYLVTGRNTEAFF
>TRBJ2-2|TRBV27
CASSGGRNTGELFF
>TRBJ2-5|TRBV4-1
CASSREETQYF
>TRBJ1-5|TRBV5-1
CASRYDYYSNQPQHF
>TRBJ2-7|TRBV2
CASSVDGQVDEQYF
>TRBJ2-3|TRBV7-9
CASSPSPGVDTQYF
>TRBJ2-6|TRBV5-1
CASSRDRGSSGANVLTF
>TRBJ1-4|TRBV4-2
CASSQLQGSREKLFF
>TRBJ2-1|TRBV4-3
CASSQPAGGPSYNEQFF
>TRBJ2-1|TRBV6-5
CASRDRGQVEQFF
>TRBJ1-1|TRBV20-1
CSARDWTVGAFF
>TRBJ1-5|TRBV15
CATNTQHSNQPQHF